Listed below are T cell receptor beta chains from one sample, sequenced in a study of cytomegalovirus exposure and HLA in healthy donors. Repertoires were generated with immunoSEQ multiplex PCR, while TCRdb's copy carries only in-frame clones and drops some. In total, the table holds some 130,000 clones. Sequencing input: PBMCs. The receptors derive from a woman in her 40s in good health and CMV-seropositive. The CDR3 runs from the conserved cysteine through the conserved F or W.

J: TRBJ2-5; V: TRBV5-1; CDR3: CASSSKLAGVEETQYF
J: -; V: TRBV7-2; CDR3: CASSLVTTGRALEQYF
J: TRBJ2-7; V: TRBV4-2; CDR3: CASSQDRSRSFYEQYF
J: TRBJ2-7; V: TRBV4-3; CDR3: CASSQDPLRGRYEQYF
J: TRBJ1-5; V: TRBV2; CDR3: CASGLQGAWQPQHF
J: TRBJ2-7; V: TRBV27; CDR3: CASSPLTGYEQYF
J: TRBJ2-1; V: TRBV15; CDR3: CATSRDLAGNEQFF
J: TRBJ2-5; V: TRBV27; CDR3: CGKKTALQETQYF
J: TRBJ2-7; V: TRBV11-2; CDR3: CASRPYRVDEQYF
J: TRBJ2-7; V: TRBV28; CDR3: CASSSVGGPFDEQYF
J: TRBJ2-3; V: TRBV28; CDR3: CASSHGTGLYTDTQYF
J: TRBJ1-1; V: TRBV20-1; CDR3: CSASLTGAFF
J: TRBJ2-3; V: TRBV7-3; CDR3: CASSLTPRDSNPDTQYF
J: TRBJ2-7; V: TRBV5-4; CDR3: CASSVDISYEQYF
J: TRBJ2-5; V: TRBV29-1; CDR3: CSVDPGGIGEQYF
J: TRBJ1-1; V: TRBV28; CDR3: CASSPYTTEAFF
J: TRBJ2-6; V: TRBV2; CDR3: CASKLGNSGANVLTF
J: TRBJ2-7; V: TRBV11-2; CDR3: CASSATSGSNEQYF
J: TRBJ1-1; V: TRBV15; CDR3: CATRRGETNMNTEAFF
J: TRBJ1-2; V: TRBV27; CDR3: CASSSGGPDGYTF